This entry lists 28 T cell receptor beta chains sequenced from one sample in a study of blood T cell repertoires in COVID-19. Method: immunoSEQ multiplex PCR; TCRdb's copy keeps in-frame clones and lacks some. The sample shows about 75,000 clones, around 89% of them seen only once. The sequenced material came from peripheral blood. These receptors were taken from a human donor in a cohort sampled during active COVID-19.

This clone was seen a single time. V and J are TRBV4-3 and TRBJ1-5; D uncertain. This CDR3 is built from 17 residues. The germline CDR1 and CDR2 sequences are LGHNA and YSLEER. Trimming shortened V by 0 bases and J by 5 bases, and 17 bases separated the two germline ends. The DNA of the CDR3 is TGCGCCAGCAGCCAAGATAACTCGCGGTCAGTCTATCAGCCCCAGCATTTT. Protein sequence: CASSQDNSRSVYQPQHF.

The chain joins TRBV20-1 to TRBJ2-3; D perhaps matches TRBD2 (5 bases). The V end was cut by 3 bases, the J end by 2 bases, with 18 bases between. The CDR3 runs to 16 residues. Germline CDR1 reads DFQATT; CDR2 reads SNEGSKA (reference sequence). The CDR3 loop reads CSASSKIGDNTDTQYF. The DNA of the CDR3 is TGCAGTGCTAGTTCAAAAATCGGGGATAACACAGATACGCAGTATTTT.

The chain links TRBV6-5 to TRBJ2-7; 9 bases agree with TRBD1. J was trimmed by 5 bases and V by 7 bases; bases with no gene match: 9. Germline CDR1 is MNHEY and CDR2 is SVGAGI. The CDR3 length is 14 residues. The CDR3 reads CASKPGQGTDEQYF. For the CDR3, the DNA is TGTGCCAGCAAACCGGGACAGGGTACCGACGAGCAGTACTTC.

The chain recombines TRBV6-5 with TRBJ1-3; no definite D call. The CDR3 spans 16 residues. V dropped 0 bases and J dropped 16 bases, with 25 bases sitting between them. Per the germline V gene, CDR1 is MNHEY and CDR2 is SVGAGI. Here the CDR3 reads CASSYSASHRETPLYF. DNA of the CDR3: TGTGCCAGCAGTTACTCGGCCAGCCACCGGGAAACACCATTGTATTTT.

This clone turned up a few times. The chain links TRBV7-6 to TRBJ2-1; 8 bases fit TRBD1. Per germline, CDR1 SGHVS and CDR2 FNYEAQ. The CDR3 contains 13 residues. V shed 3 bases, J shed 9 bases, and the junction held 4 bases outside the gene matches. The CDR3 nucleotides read TGTGCCAGCAGCTTCCAGGGGGCCGGTGAGCAGTTCTTC. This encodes CASSFQGAGEQFF.

The CDR3 DNA follows: TGTGCCAGCCAATTGAGGGGACAGGGGGGTGGAGATACGCAGTATTTT. Translating it yields CASQLRGQGGGDTQYF. The rearrangement links TRBV28 to TRBJ2-3; 11 bases line up with TRBD1. V shed 8 bases and J 5 bases; nucleotides not matched to a gene: 12. Germline CDR1 reads MDHEN; CDR2 reads SYDVKM. The CDR3 length is 16 residues.

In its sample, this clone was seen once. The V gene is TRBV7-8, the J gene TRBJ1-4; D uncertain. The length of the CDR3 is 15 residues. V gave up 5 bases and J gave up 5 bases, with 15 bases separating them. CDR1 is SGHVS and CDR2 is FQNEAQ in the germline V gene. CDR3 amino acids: CASSRREGHNEKLFF. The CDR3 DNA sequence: TGTGCCAGCAGCCGCCGGGAGGGTCACAATGAAAAACTGTTTTTT.

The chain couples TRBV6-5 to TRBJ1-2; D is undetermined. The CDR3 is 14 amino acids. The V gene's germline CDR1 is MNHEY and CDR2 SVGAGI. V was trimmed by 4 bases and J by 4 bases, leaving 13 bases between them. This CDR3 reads CASSSLRLGYGYTF. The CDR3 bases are TGTGCCAGCAGTTCTTTAAGACTAGGCTATGGCTACACCTTC.

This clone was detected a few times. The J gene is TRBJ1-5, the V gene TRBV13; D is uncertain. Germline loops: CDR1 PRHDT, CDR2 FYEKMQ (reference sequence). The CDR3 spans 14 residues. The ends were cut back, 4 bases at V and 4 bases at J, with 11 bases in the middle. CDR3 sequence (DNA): TGTGCCAGCAGCTCTCGGACGGGGAATCAGCCCCAGCATTTT. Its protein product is CASSSRTGNQPQHF.

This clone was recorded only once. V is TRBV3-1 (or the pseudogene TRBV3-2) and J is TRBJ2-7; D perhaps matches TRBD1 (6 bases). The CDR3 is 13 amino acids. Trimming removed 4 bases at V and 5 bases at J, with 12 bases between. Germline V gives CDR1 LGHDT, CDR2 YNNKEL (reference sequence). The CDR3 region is CASSRMGANEQYF. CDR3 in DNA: TGTGCCAGCAGCCGGATGGGGGCGAACGAGCAGTACTTC.

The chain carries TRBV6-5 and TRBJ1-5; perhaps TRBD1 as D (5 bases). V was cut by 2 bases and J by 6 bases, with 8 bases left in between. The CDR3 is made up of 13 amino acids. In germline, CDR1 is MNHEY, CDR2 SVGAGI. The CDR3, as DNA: TGTGCCAGCAGTTACACAACAGGTCAGCCCCAGCATTTT. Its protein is CASSYTTGQPQHF.

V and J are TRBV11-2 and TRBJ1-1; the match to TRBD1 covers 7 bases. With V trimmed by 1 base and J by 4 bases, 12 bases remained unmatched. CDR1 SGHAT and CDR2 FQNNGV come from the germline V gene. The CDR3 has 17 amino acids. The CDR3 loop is CASSLARGGVDGTEAFF. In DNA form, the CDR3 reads TGTGCCAGCAGCTTAGCCCGAGGGGGCGTTGACGGCACTGAAGCTTTCTTT.

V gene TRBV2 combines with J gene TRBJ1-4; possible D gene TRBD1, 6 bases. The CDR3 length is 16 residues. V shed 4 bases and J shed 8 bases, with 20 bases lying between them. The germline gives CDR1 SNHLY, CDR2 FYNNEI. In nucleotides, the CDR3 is TGTGCCAGCAGTGCTCGTGGGACACCCGAGGGAGAAAAACTGTTTTTT. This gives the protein CASSARGTPEGEKLFF.

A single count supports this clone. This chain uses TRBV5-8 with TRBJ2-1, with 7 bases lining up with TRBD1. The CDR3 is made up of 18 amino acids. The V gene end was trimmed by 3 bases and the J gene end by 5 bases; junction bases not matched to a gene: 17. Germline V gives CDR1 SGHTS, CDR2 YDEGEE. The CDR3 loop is CASSSGQVIIGGDNEQFF. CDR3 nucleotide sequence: TGTGCCAGCAGCTCAGGACAGGTCATAATTGGGGGAGACAATGAGCAGTTCTTC.

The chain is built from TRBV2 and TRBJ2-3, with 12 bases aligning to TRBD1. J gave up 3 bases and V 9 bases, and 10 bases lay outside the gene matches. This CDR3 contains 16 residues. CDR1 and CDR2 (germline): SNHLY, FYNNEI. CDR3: CASPEGGQGATDTQYF. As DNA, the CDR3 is TGTGCCAGTCCAGAGGGGGGACAGGGGGCAACAGATACGCAGTATTTT.

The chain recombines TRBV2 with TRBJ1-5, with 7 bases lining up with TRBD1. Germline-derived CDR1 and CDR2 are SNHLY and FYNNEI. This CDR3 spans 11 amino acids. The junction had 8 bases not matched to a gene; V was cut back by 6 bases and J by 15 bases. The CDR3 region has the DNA TGTGCCAGCAGAGGGGACAGAGTCTGGCATTTT. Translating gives CASRGDRVWHF.

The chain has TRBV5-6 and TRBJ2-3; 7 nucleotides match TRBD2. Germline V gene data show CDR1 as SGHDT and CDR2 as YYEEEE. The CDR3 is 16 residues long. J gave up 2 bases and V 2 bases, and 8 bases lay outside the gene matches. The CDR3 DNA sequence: TGTGCCAGCAGCTTCTTTAGCGGGCCACTCACAGATACGCAGTATTTT. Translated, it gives CASSFFSGPLTDTQYF. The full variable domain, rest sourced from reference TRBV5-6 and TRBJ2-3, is DAGVTQSPTHLIKTRGQQVTLRCSPKSGHDTVSWYQQALGQGPQFIFQYYEEEERQRGNFPDRFSGHQFPNYSSELNVNALLLGDSALYLCASSFFSGPLTDTQYFGPGTRLTVL.

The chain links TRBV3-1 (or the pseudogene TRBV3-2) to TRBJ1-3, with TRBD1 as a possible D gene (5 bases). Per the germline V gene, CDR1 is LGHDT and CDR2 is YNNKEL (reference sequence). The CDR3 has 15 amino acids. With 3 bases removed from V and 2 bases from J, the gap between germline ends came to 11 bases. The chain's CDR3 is CASSQNRGTGNTIYF. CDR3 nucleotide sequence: TGTGCCAGCAGCCAGAACCGGGGGACTGGAAACACCATATATTTT.

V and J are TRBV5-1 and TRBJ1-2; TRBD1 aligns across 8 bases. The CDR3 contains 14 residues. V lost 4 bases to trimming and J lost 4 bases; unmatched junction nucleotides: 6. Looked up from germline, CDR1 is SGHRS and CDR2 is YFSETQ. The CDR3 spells CASSELQGGYGYTF. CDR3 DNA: TGCGCCAGCAGCGAATTACAGGGGGGCTATGGCTACACCTTC.

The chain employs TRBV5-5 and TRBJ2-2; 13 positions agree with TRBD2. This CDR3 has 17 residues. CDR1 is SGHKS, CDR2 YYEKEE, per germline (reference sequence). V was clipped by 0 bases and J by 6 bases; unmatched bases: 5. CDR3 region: CASSLEIGLAGAGELFF. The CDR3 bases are TGTGCCAGCAGCTTGGAAATAGGACTAGCGGGAGCCGGGGAGCTGTTTTTT.

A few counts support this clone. In DNA form, the CDR3 reads TGCAGCGTACAGGGAGGGGGCAATCAGCCCCAGCATTTT. Protein sequence: CSVQGGGNQPQHF. The gene calls are TRBV29-1 and TRBJ1-5, with TRBD1 as a possible D gene (6 bases). Trimming took off 6 bases at V and 2 bases at J, with 11 bases between the two ends. The CDR3 has 13 amino acids. The germline CDR1 and CDR2 sequences are SQVTM and ANQGSEA.

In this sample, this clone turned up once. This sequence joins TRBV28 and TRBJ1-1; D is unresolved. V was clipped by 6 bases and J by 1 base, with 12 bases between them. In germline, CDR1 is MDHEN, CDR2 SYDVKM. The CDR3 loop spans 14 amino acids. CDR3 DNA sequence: TGTGCCAGCAGCGCGCCAACGGGGAACACTGAAGCTTTCTTT. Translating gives CASSAPTGNTEAFF.

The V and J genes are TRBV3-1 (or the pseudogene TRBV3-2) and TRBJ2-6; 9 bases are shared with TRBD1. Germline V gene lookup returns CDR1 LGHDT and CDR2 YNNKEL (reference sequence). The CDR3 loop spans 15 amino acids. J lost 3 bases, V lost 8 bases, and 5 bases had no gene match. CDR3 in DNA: TGTGCCAGCGGCACAGGGGGCTTTGGGGCCAACGTCCTGACTTTC. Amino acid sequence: CASGTGGFGANVLTF.

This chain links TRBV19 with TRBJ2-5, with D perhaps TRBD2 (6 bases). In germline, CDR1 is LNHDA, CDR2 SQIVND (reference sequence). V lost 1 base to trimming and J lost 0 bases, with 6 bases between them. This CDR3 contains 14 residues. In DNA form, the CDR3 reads TGTGCCAGTAGTATAGGGACTAACCAAGAGACCCAGTACTTC. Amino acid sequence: CASSIGTNQETQYF.

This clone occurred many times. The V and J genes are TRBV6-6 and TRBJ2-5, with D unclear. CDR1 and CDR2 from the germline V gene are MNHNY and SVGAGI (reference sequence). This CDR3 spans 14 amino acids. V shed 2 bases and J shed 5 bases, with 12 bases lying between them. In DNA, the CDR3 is TGTGCCAGCAGTTACGCGGAAAGACCGGAGACCCAGTACTTC. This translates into CASSYAERPETQYF.

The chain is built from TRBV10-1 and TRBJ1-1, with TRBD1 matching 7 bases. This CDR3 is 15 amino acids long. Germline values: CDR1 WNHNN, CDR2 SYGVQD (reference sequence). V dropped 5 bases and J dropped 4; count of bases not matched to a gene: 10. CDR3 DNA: TGCGCCAGCAGTTACCAGGGGGACCCGGGCACTGAAGCTTTCTTT. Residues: CASSYQGDPGTEAFF.

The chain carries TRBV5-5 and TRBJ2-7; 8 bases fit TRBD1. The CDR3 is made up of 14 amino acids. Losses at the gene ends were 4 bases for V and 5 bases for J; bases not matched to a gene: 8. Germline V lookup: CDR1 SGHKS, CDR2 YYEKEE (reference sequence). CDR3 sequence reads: CASSQGQGRDEQYF. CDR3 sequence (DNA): TGTGCCAGCAGCCAAGGACAGGGTCGAGACGAGCAGTACTTC.

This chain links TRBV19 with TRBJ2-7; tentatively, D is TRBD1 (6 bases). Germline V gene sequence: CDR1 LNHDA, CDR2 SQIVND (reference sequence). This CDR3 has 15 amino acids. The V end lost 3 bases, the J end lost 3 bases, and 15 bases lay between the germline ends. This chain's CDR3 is CASSMPGAVIYEQYF. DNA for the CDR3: TGTGCCAGTAGTATGCCAGGGGCGGTTATCTACGAGCAGTACTTC. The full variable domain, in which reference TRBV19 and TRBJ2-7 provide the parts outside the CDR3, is DGGITQSPKYLFRKEGQNVTLSCEQNLNHDAMYWYRQDPGQGLRLIYYSQIVNDFQKGDIAEGYSVSREKKESFPLTVTSAQKNPTAFYLCASSMPGAVIYEQYFGPGTRLTVT.